Listed here is a single T cell receptor beta chain. In the original analysis: How many nucleated cells were present was estimated from reference gene primer amplification. The data were produced by immunoSEQ multiplex PCR, yet TCRdb's version contains in-frame clones alone and is incomplete. For V, J and clone size, that table is used; D and trimming come from the DNA. Among a few hundred thousand clones listed, 90% were seen once. This specimen belongs to a study of blood T cell repertoires in COVID-19. Study at large: T cells, B-cell-depleted T cells, or PBMCs provided the cDNA or gDNA that served as material.

The CDR3 loop spans 15 amino acids. Trimming removed 5 bases from V and 3 bases from J; junction bases left unmatched: 6. Germline V gene lookup returns CDR1 SGHTA and CDR2 FQGTGA. Those who participated ranged in age from roughly 18 to 100 years and resided in under 25 US areas. The genes are TRBV7-3 and TRBJ2-3, with 9 bases that match TRBD1. The sequenced sample was PBMCs or T cells enriched from blood (not recorded which). This clonotype was sampled from a woman under 30 with acute COVID-19. CDR3 DNA sequence: TGTGCCAGCAGCCTGACAGGGGGTTTGACAGATACGCAGTATTTT. This codes for CASSLTGGLTDTQYF.